This TCR beta chain emerged from a study of molecular identifiers for immune sequencing clone quantification. Across the whole study: In replicates, RNA from roughly 20,000 or 100,000 naive CD8 cells was split five ways, four sequenced. General study points: More than 97% of effector molecules, versus under 1% of naive-cell molecules, belonged to clones above 20 RNA copies.

Previously described methods with listed TCR primers produced the bulk TCR libraries. In TCRdb, the PCR reads were re-called with MiXCR into one record per CDR3 protein. The table includes about 65,000 distinct CDR3 sequences, about 17% detected once. The germline CDR1 and CDR2 sequences are KGHDR and SFDVKD. V dropped 1 base and J dropped 7 bases, with 11 bases sitting between them. The CDR3 consists of 14 residues. This clonotype was detected ten times or more. Its target is not known. Libraries from naive CD8 cells were generated from approximately 22,000 to 940,000 sorted cells (with 10%, 30% or 50% RNA).

The V gene is TRBV24-1, the J gene TRBJ2-3; a weak D match, TRBD1 (6 bases). Sequenced input: naive CD8+ T cells from blood, with Jurkat cell RNA spiked in. The subset is: FACS-sorted CD8+CD4-CCR7+CD45RA+ naive T cells. The clonotype comes from a human donor in good health. Some libraries in this study had Jurkat cell RNA spiked in. The CDR3 DNA sequence: TGTGCCACCAGTGATTTAGGGACACAGAATACGCAGTATTTT. This sequence encodes CATSDLGTQNTQYF.